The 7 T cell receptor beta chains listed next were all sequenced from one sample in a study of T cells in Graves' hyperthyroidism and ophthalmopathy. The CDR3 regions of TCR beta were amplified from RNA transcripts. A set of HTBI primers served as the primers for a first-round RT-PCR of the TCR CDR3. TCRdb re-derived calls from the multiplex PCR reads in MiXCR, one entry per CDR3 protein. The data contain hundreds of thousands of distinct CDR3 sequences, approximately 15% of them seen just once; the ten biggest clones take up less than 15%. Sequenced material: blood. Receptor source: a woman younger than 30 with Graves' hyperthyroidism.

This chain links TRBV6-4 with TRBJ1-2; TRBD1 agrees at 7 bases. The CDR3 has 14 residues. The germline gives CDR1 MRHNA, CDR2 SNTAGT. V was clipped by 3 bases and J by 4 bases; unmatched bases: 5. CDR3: CASSEDPGGYGYTF. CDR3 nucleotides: TGTGCCAGCAGTGAGGACCCAGGGGGCTATGGCTACACCTTC.

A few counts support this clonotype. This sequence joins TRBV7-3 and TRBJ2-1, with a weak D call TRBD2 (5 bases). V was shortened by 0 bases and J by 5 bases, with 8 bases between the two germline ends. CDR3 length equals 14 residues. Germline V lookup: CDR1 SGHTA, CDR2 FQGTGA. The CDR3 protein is CASSLTRADNEQFF. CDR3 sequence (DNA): TGTGCCAGCAGCTTAACGCGGGCAGACAATGAGCAGTTCTTC.

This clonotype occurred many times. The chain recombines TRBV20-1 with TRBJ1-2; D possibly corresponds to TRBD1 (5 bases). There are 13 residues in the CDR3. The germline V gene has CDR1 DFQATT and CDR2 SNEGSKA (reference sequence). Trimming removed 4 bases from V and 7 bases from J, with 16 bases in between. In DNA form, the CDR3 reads TGCAGTGCTATGGGCGGGGGGAGTAGTGGCTACACCTTC. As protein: CSAMGGGSSGYTF.

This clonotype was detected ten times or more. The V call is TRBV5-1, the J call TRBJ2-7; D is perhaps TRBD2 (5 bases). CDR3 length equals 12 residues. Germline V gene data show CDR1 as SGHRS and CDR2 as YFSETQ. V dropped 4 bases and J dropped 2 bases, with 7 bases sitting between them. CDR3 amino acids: CASSPGTYEQYF. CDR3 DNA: TGCGCCAGCAGCCCCGGGACCTACGAGCAGTACTTC.

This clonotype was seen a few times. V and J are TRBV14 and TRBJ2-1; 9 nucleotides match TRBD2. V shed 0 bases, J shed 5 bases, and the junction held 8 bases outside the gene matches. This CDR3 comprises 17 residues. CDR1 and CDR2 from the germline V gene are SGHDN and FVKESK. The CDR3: CASSQDIGGGVNNEQFF. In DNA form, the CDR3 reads TGTGCCAGCAGCCAAGATATAGGCGGGGGGGTTAACAATGAGCAGTTCTTC.

This CDR3 is CASSLGALKLGTEAFF. In DNA, the CDR3 is TGTGCCAGCAGTTTGGGGGCTCTTAAATTGGGCACTGAAGCTTTCTTT. The chain carries TRBV11-1 and TRBJ1-1; TRBD1 is a possible D gene (6 bases). Germline V gene lookup returns CDR1 SGHAT and CDR2 FQDESV (reference sequence). The CDR3 is 16 amino acids. V was pared by 6 bases and J by 4 bases, with 21 bases between.

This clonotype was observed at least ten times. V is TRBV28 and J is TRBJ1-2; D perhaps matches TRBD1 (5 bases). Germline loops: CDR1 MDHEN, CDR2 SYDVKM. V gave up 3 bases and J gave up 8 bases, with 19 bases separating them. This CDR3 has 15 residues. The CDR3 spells CASSLWDRGGEGYTF. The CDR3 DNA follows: TGTGCCAGCAGTTTGTGGGACCGGGGGGGAGAAGGCTACACCTTC.